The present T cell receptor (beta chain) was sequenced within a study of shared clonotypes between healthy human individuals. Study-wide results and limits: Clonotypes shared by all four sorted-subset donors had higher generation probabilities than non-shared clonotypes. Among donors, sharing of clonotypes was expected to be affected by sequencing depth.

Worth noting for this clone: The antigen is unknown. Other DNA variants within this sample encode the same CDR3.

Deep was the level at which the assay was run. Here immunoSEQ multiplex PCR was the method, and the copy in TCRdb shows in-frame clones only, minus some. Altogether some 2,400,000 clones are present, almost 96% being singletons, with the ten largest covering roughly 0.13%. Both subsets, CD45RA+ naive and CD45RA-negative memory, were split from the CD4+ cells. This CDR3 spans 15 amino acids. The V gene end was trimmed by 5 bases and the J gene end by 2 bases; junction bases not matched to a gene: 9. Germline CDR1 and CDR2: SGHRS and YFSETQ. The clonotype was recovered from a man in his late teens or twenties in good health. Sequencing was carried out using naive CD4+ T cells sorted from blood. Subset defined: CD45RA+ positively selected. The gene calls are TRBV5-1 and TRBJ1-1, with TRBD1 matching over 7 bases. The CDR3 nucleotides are TGCGCCAGCAGTCCCCGAACAGGGGCTAACACTGAAGCTTTCTTT. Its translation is CASSPRTGANTEAFF.